A single count supports the clone carrying this T cell receptor (beta chain). These data originate in a study of technical replicates of blood from four donors. The CDR3 length is 15 residues. With 0 bases clipped from V and 1 base from J, the junction kept 3 bases outside the gene matches. Germline loops: CDR1 SGHNT, CDR2 YYREEE (reference sequence). The repertoire was sequenced with immunoSEQ multiplex PCR; TCRdb's copy has only in-frame clones and lacks some. The sample yields 55,000 to 75,000 clones, around 92% seen once. The source material was T cells isolated from PBMCs. This TCR came from a human donor in good health. The chain employs TRBV5-4 and TRBJ1-1; TRBD1 matches at 7 bases. The DNA for the CDR3 is TGTGCCAGCAGCTTGGATAGGGGGCAGAACACTGAAGCTTTCTTT. This encodes CASSLDRGQNTEAFF.